This T cell receptor beta chain was sequenced for a study of sequential checkpoint blockade in melanoma. Study-wide context: About two dozen patients had tumor biopsies before treatment and at week 13. Study outcomes and limitations: Patients with week-13 increases in T-cell fraction and clonality benefited about 30 times more often.

V gave up 3 bases and J gave up 2 bases, with 14 bases separating them. The CDR3 runs 16 residues. Looked up from germline, CDR1 is SGHNT and CDR2 is YENEEA. On this clone itself: The antigen is not known.

Noted treatment: randomized to nivolumab then ipilimumab (arm A) or the reverse (arm B). Some clones are missing from TCRdb's copy, which holds only in-frame ones; the method was immunoSEQ multiplex PCR. The table lists roughly 21,000 clones, about 27% of them singletons. The receptor was derived from a human donor with melanoma. The chain joins TRBV11-3 to TRBJ1-3; tentative D call: TRBD1 (5 bases). This specimen was tumor tissue (inferred from file names), taken from a patient given nivolumab and ipilimumab in sequence. Written as DNA, the CDR3 is TGTGCCAGCAGCTTGTATGGGGCCACTGCTGGAAACACCATATATTTT. Protein: CASSLYGATAGNTIYF.